There are a few counts of the clone carrying this T cell receptor (beta chain). Germline-derived CDR1 and CDR2 are MGHDK and SYGVNS. Trimming left V 4 bases short and J 5 bases short, with 20 bases between. The CDR3 has 16 residues. PCR was performed a second time for 7 to 11 cycles using a sample-barcoded 5' primer and a J-beta primer mix. A 12-random-nucleotide template-switch adaptor tagged each cDNA molecule. TCRdb independently ran MiXCR on the 5' RACE reads; one entry per CDR3 protein. The data show about a million distinct CDR3 sequences, with roughly 51% seen just once and over 20% held by the top ten. This specimen comes from a study of blood T cells in healthy people across ages.

Source material: blood. The source is a woman aged 55-69 years in good health. V usage is TRBV25-1 and J usage is TRBJ2-5; no definite D call. The CDR3 bases are TGTGCCAGCAGTGGCCGAGGTGGCTCCATCGTTGAGACCCAGTACTTC. It codes for CASSGRGGSIVETQYF.